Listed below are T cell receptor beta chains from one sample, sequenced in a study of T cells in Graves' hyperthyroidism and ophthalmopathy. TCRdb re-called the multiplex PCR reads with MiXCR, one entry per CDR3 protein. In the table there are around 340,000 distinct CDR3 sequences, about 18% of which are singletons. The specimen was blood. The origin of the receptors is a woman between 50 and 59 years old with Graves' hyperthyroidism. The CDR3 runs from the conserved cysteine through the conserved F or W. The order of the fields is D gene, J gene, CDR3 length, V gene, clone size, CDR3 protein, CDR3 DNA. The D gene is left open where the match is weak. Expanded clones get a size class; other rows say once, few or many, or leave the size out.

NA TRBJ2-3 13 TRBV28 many CASSGKPTDTQYF TGTGCCAGCAGCGGCAAGCCCACAGATACGCAGTATTTT
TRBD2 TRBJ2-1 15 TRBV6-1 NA CASGKAGATYNEQFF TGTGCCAGCGGAAAAGCGGGGGCAACTTACAATGAGCAGTTCTTC
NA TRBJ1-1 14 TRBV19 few CASSMGLTGTEAFF TGTGCCAGTAGTATGGGCCTCACTGGGACTGAAGCTTTCTTT
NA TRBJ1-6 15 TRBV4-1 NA CASSQEGRFNSPLHF TGCGCCAGCAGCCAAGAAGGGCGGTTTAATTCACCCCTCCACTTT
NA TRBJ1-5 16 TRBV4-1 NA CASRETRASSNQPQHF TGCGCCAGCAGAGAGACACGGGCCTCTAGCAATCAGCCCCAGCATTTT
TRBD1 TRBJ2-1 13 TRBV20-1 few CSGRQGVNDEQFF TGCAGTGGGAGACAGGGAGTCAACGATGAGCAGTTCTTC
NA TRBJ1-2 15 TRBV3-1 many CASSRGQSPYYGYTF TGTGCCAGCAGCCGCGGACAGTCTCCTTACTATGGCTACACCTTC
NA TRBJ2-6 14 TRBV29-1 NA CSVVGAQGANVLTF TGCAGCGTTGTAGGGGCTCAAGGGGCCAACGTCCTGACTTTC
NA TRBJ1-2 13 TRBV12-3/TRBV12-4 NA CASSFGSNYGYIF TGTGCCAGCAGTTTTGGCAGTAACTATGGCTACATCTTC
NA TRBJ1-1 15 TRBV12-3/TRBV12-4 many CASSSRQTMNTEAFF TGTGCCAGCAGTTCCCGACAGACCATGAACACTGAAGCTTTCTTT
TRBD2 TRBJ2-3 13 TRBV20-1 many CSAFSGGGDTQYF TGCAGTGCTTTTAGCGGGGGTGGGGATACGCAGTATTTT
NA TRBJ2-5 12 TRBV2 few CASRMSQETQYF TGTGCCAGCAGGATGAGCCAAGAGACCCAGTACTTC
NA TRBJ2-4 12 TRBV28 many CASNGAKNIQYF TGTGCCAGCAATGGAGCCAAAAACATTCAGTACTTC
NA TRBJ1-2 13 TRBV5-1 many CASSLDSNYGYTF TGTGCCAGCAGCCTTGACAGTAACTATGGCTACACCTTC
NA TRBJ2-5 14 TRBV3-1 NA CASSQGWEDGGQYF TGTGCCAGCAGCCAAGGGTGGGAGGACGGGGGCCAGTACTTC
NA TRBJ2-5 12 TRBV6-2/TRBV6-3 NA CASRALGETQYF TGTGCCAGCAGGGCGTTAGGGGAGACCCAGTACTTC
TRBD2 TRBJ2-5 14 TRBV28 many CASRDGRAMETQYF TGTGCCAGCAGGGATGGGAGGGCTATGGAGACCCAGTACTTC
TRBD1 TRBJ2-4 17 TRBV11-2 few CASSLSTLGTAKNIQYF TGTGCCAGCAGCTTGTCGACCCTTGGGACAGCAAAAAACATTCAGTACTTC
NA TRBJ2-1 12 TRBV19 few CASSGQYNEQFF TGTGCCAGTAGTGGGCAGTACAATGAGCAGTTCTTC
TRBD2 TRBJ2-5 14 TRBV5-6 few CASSSSGGLETQYF TGTGCCAGCAGTTCGTCGGGGGGTCTGGAGACCCAGTACTTC
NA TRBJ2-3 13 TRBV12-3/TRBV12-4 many CASSFSSSDTQYF TGTGCCAGCAGTTTTTCGTCGTCAGATACGCAGTATTTT
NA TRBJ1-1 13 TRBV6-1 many CTSREDLNTEAFF TGTACCAGCAGGGAGGACCTGAACACTGAAGCTTTCTTT
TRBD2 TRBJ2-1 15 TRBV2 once CASSEEAGGRSEQFF TGTGCCAGCAGTGAAGAAGCGGGAGGGCGGAGTGAGCAGTTCTTC
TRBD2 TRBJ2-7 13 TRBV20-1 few CSARDSGRVEQYF TGCAGTGCTAGAGATTCGGGGAGGGTCGAGCAGTACTTC
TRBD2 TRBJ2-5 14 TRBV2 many CASSASSGQETQYF TGTGCCAGCAGTGCTTCTAGCGGACAAGAGACCCAGTACTTC
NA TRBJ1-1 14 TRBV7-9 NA CASSPPGGSTEAFF TGTGCCAGCAGCCCCCCCGGGGGGAGCACTGAAGCTTTCTTT
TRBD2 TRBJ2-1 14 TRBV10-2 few CASSSSGINNEQFF TGCGCCAGCAGTTCTAGCGGAATCAACAATGAGCAGTTCTTC
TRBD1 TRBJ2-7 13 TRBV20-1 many CSAKPGTGREQYF TGCAGTGCCAAACCCGGGACAGGGCGCGAGCAGTACTTC
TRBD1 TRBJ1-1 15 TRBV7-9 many CASSLRQGAITEAFF TGTGCCAGCAGCTTGCGACAGGGGGCAATCACTGAAGCTTTCTTT
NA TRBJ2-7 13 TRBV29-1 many CSVDLGRGREQYF TGCAGCGTTGACCTTGGGAGGGGGCGCGAGCAGTACTTC
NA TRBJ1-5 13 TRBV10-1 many CASSVGLNQPQHF TGCGCCAGCAGTGTCGGACTCAATCAGCCCCAGCATTTT
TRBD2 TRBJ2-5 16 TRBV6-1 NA CASSDWGLSRQETQYF TGTGCCAGCAGTGATTGGGGACTATCGAGACAAGAGACCCAGTACTTC
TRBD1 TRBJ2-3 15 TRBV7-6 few CASRRSGGGTDTQYF TGTGCCAGCCGCCGTTCAGGGGGAGGCACAGATACGCAGTATTTT